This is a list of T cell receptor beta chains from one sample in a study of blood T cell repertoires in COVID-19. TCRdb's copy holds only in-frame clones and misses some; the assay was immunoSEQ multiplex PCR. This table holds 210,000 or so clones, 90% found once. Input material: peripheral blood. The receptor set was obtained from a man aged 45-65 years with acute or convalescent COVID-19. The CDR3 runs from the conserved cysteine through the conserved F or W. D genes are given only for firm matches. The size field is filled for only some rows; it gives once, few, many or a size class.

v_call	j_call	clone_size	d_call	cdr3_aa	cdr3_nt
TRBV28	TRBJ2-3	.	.	CASNERITDTQYF	TGTGCCAGCAACGAGCGGATCACAGATACGCAGTATTTT
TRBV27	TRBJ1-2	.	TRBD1	CASRRTGGLYGYTF	TGTGCCAGCAGACGGACAGGTGGACTTTATGGCTACACCTTC
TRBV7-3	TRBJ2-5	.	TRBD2	CASSLTSGAQETQYF	TGTGCCAGCAGCTTAACTAGCGGGGCCCAAGAGACCCAGTACTTC
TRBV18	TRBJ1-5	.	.	CASSPLAGADQPQHF	TGTGCCAGCTCACCGTTGGCGGGTGCGGATCAGCCCCAGCATTTT
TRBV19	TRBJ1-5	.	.	CASISPIGQGRVSQHF	TGTGCCAGTATTTCACCCATAGGGCAGGGGAGGGTTTCCCAGCATTTT
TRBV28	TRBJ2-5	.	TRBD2	CASSSGLAGDLGETQYF	TGTGCCAGCAGCTCCGGACTAGCGGGGGATCTGGGAGAGACCCAGTACTTC
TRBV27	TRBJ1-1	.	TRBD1	CASTDGTGGLNTEAFF	TGTGCCAGCACCGACGGGACAGGGGGCTTAAACACTGAAGCTTTCTTT
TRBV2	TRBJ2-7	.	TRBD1	CASSRDREIYEQYF	TGTGCCAGCTCTAGGGACAGGGAGATCTACGAGCAGTACTTC
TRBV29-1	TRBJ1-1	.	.	CSVERGHSTEAFF	TGCAGCGTTGAACGGGGACACAGCACTGAAGCTTTCTTT
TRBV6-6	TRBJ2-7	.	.	CASRRGRERSYEQYF	TGTGCCAGCAGGCGGGGACGGGAGCGCTCCTACGAGCAGTACTTC
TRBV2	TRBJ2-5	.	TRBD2	CASSESLAGETQYF	TGTGCCAGCAGTGAAAGTCTAGCGGGAGAGACCCAGTACTTC
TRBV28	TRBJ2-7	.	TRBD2	CASSLLGREGHYEQYF	TGTGCCAGCAGTTTATTAGGGCGGGAGGGCCACTACGAGCAGTACTTC
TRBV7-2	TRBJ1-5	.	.	CASSLGGGLDQPQHF	TGTGCCAGCAGCTTAGGGGGGGGGTTGGATCAGCCCCAGCATTTT
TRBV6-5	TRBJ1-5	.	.	CASSYSRVGQPQHF	TGTGCCAGCAGTTACTCGAGGGTGGGGCAGCCCCAGCATTTT
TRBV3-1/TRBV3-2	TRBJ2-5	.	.	CASSLGLVQETQYF	TGTGCCAGCAGCCTAGGACTTGTACAAGAGACCCAGTACTTC
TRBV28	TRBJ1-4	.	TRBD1	CASSLRGQGITNEKLFF	TGTGCCAGCAGTTTAAGGGGACAGGGGATAACTAATGAAAAACTGTTTTTT
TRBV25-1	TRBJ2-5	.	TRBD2	CASSGLAGGWETQYF	TGTGCCAGCAGTGGACTAGCGGGAGGGTGGGAGACCCAGTACTTC
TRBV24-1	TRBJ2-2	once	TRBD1	CATSDLGDRRPGTGELFF	TGTGCCACCAGTGATTTGGGGGACAGAAGACCCGGCACCGGGGAGCTGTTTTTT
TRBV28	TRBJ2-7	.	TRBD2	CASSGGIAYEQYF	TGTGCCAGCAGCGGGGGGATAGCCTACGAGCAGTACTTC
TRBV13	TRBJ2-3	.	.	CASSLVADTQYF	TGTGCCAGCAGCTTAGTAGCAGATACGCAGTATTTT
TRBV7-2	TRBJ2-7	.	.	CASSLYNEQYF	TGTGCCAGCAGCTTATACAACGAGCAGTACTTC
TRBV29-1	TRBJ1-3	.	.	CSVPGPGGAGNTIYF	TGCAGCGTCCCGGGTCCCGGAGGAGCTGGAAACACCATATATTTT
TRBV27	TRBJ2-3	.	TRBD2	CASSPWGLAGGLITDTQYF	TGTGCCAGCAGTCCATGGGGACTAGCGGGAGGGCTTATCACAGATACGCAGTATTTT
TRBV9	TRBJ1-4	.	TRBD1	CASSPTGTGNEKLFF	TGTGCCAGCAGCCCCACCGGGACAGGCAATGAAAAACTGTTTTTT
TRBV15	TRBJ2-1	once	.	CATSRVGGGISYNEQFF	TGTGCCACCAGCAGAGTTGGCGGCGGGATCTCCTACAATGAGCAGTTCTTC
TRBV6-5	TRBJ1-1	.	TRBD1	CASRSGTGGYTEAFF	TGTGCCAGCCGATCAGGTACAGGGGGATACACTGAAGCTTTCTTT
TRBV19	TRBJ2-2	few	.	CASSSRGNTGELFF	TGTGCCAGTAGTAGCCGGGGGAACACCGGGGAGCTGTTTTTT
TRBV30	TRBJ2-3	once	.	CAWSNTGYSTDTQYF	TGTGCCTGGAGTAATACAGGGTACAGCACAGATACGCAGTATTTT
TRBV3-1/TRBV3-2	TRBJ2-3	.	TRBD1	CASRGTGTEYTDTQYF	TGTGCCAGCAGGGGTACCGGGACAGAATACACAGATACGCAGTATTTT
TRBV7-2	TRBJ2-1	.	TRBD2	CASSWTSLPNEQFF	TGTGCCAGCAGCTGGACTAGTTTACCCAATGAGCAGTTCTTC
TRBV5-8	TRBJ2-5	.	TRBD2	CASSLAVAGGGVQETQYF	TGTGCCAGCAGCTTGGCGGTAGCGGGAGGGGGAGTCCAAGAGACCCAGTACTTC
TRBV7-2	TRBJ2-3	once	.	CASSLPLGATATQYF	TGTGCCAGCAGCTTACCCTTGGGGGCCACCGCTACGCAGTATTTT
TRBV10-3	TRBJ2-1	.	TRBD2	CAISTSGLVNEQFF	TGTGCCATCAGTACCTCCGGACTAGTCAATGAGCAGTTCTTC
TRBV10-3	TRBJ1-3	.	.	CAISESLSGNTIYF	TGTGCCATCAGTGAGTCCCTCTCTGGAAACACCATATATTTT
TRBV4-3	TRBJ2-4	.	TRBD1	CASSQDGWTGRNIQYF	TGCGCCAGCAGCCAAGATGGTTGGACAGGCCGGAACATTCAGTACTTC
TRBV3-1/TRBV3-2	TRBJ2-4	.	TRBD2	CASSLNSHGTSGGSKNIQYF	TGTGCCAGCAGCCTAAATTCCCACGGGACTAGCGGGGGGTCCAAAAACATTCAGTACTTC
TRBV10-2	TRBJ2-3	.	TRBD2	CASSDAGGGPDTQYF	TGCGCCAGCAGTGATGCGGGAGGGGGACCAGATACGCAGTATTTT
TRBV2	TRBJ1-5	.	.	CASSEGRVVQPQHF	TGTGCCAGCAGTGAAGGGAGGGTGGTTCAGCCCCAGCATTTT
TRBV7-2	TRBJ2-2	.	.	CASSADGLPSGGELFF	TGTGCCAGCAGCGCCGACGGACTGCCCTCAGGCGGGGAGCTGTTTTTT
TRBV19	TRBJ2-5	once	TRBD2	CASSIGGGGLQETQYF	TGTGCCAGTAGTATAGGTGGCGGGGGGCTCCAAGAGACCCAGTACTTC
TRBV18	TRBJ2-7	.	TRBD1	CASSPGPGDRLNYEQYF	TGTGCCAGCTCACCGGGGCCCGGGGACAGGCTAAACTACGAGCAGTACTTC
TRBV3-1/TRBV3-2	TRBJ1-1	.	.	CASSRSNRQAFF	TGTGCCAGCAGCCGATCGAACAGGCAAGCTTTCTTT
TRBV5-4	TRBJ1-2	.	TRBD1	CASSLLDREDGYTF	TGTGCCAGCAGCCTACTGGACAGGGAAGATGGCTACACCTTC
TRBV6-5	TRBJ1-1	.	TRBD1	CASSYLTGGGGTEAFF	TGTGCCAGCAGTTACCTTACAGGGGGTGGTGGCACTGAAGCTTTCTTT
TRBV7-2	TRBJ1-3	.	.	CASSFQGYGNTIYF	TGTGCCAGCAGCTTCCAGGGATATGGAAACACCATATATTTT
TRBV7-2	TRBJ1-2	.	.	CASSLASGGTNSGYTF	TGTGCCAGCAGCTTAGCGTCGGGAGGGACAAATAGTGGCTACACCTTC
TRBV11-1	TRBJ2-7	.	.	CASSLPAYEQYF	TGTGCCAGCAGCCTTCCCGCCTACGAGCAGTACTTC
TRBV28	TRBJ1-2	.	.	CASTSGDTRYGYTF	TGTGCCAGCACCTCTGGGGACACTCGATATGGCTACACCTTC
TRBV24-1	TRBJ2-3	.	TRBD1	CATSDRDRGPDTQYF	TGTGCCACCAGTGACCGGGACAGAGGCCCCGATACGCAGTATTTT
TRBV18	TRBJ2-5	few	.	CASSPEETQYF	TGTGCCAGCTCACCGGAGGAGACCCAGTACTTC